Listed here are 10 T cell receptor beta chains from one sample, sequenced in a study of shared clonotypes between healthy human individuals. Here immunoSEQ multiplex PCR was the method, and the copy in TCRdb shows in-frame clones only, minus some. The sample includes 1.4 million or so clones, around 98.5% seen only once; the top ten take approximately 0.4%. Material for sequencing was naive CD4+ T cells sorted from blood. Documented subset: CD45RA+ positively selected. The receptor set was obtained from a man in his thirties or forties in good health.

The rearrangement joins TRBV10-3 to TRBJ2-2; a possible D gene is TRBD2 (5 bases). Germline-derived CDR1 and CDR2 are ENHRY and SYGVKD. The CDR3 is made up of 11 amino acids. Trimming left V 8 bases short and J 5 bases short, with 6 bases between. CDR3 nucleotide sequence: TGTGCCATCCAGCGGACCGGGGAGCTGTTTTTT. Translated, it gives CAIQRTGELFF.

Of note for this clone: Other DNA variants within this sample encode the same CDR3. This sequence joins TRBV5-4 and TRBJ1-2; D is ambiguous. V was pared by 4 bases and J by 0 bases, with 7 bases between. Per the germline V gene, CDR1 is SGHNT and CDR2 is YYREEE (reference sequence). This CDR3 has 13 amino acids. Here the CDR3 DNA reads TGTGCCAGCAGCGGTACAGCTAACTATGGCTACACCTTC. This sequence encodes CASSGTANYGYTF. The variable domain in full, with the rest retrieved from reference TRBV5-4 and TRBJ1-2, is ETGVTQSPTHLIKTRGQQVTLRCSSQSGHNTVSWYQQALGQGPQFIFQYYREEENGRGNFPPRFSGLQFPNYSSELNVNALELDDSALYLCASSGTANYGYTFGSGTRLTVV.

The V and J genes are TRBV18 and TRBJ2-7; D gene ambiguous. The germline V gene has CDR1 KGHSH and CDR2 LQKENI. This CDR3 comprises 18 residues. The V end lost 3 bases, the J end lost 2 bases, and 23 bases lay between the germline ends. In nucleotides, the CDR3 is TGTGCCAGCTCACCTCTGCTCGCCAAAAGAAGGATAGCCTACGAGCAGTACTTC. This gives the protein CASSPLLAKRRIAYEQYF.

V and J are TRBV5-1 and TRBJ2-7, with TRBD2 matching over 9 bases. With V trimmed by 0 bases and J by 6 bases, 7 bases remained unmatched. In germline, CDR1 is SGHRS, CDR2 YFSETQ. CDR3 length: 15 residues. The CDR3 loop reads CASSLVGGRAREQYF. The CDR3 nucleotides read TGCGCCAGCAGCTTGGTAGGCGGGAGGGCCCGCGAGCAGTACTTC.

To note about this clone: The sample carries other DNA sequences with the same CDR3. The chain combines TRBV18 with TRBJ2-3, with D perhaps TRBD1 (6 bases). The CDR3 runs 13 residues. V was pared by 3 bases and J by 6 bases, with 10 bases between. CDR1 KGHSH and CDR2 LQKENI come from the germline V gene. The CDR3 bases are TGTGCCAGCTCACCCCAGGGGACCGATACGCAGTATTTT. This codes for CASSPQGTDTQYF.

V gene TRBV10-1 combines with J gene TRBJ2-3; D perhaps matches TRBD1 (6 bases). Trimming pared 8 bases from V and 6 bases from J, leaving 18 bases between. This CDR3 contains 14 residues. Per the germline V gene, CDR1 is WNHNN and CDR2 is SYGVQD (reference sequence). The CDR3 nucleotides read TGCGCCAGCCAGGACCCGGGACAAGGCGATACGCAGTATTTT. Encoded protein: CASQDPGQGDTQYF.

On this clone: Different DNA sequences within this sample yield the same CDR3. As DNA, the CDR3 is TGTGCCAGCAGCGTAGGGCTAGCGGGTTACAATGAGCAGTTCTTC. Amino acids: CASSVGLAGYNEQFF. The chain combines TRBV9 with TRBJ2-1; 8 bases are a match to TRBD2. The V gene's germline CDR1 is SGDLS and CDR2 YYNGEE. The CDR3 loop spans 15 amino acids. The J segment lost 4 bases and the V segment lost 0 bases, leaving 3 bases of the junction unmatched.

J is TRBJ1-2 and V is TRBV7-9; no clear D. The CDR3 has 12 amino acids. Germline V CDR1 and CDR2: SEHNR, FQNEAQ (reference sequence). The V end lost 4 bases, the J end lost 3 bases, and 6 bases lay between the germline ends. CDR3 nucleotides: TGTGCCAGCAGCTGGGGAGACTATGGCTACACCTTC. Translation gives CASSWGDYGYTF.

The CDR3 DNA reads as TGTGCCAGCTCACCAACGGGGGGGAGAACTAATGAAAAACTGTTTTTT. It is translated as CASSPTGGRTNEKLFF. V is TRBV18 and J is TRBJ1-4; D possibly corresponds to TRBD1 (5 bases). Between the trimmed V and J ends, which lost 2 bases and 1 base, there was a span of 11 bases. The germline V gene has CDR1 KGHSH and CDR2 LQKENI. The CDR3 totals 16 residues.

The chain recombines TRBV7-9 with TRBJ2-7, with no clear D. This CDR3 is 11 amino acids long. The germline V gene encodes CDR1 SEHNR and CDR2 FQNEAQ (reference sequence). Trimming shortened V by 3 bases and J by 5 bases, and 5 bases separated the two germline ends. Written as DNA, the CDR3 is TGTGCCAGCAGCTTTCGGCACGAGCAGTACTTC. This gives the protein CASSFRHEQYF.